The 6 T cell receptor beta chains presented below share a single source sample, sequenced in a study of OX40 agonist ivuxolimab in advanced cancers. Sequenced by immunoSEQ multiplex PCR; TCRdb stores in-frame clones only, minus some. The data show around 58,000 clones, around 93% seen once. This specimen was CD4+ or CD8+ T cells sorted from blood, taken in a trial of the OX40 agonist ivuxolimab. The receptors come from an adult with an advanced solid tumor such as melanoma, head and neck, liver or kidney cancer.

The V gene is TRBV7-8, the J gene TRBJ1-2, with D tentatively TRBD1 (5 bases). The CDR3 consists of 12 residues. V dropped 10 bases and J dropped 8 bases, with 17 bases sitting between them. Germline values: CDR1 SGHVS, CDR2 FQNEAQ. The CDR3 sequence: CATLGAFGGYTF. CDR3 sequence (DNA): TGTGCCACCTTAGGGGCGTTCGGGGGCTACACCTTC.

The chain joins TRBV19 to TRBJ1-1, with 7 bases lining up with TRBD1. The CDR3 loop spans 16 amino acids. Germline V CDR1 and CDR2: LNHDA, SQIVND (reference sequence). Trimming removed 4 bases from V and 2 bases from J; junction bases left unmatched: 10. CDR3 sequence reads: CASSTHQGQFNTEAFF. CDR3 bases: TGTGCCAGTAGTACCCACCAGGGACAGTTTAACACTGAAGCTTTCTTT.

V is TRBV4-2 and J is TRBJ1-2; D unclear. This CDR3 is built from 15 residues. Germline CDR1 LGHNA, CDR2 YNFKEQ. V was pared by 0 bases and J by 8 bases, with 16 bases between. The CDR3 coding sequence is TGTGCCAGCAGCCAAGATCTAGGGCTTCTTGAAGGCTACACCTTC. Translated: CASSQDLGLLEGYTF.

The chain is built from TRBV7-3 and TRBJ1-1; the D gene is possibly TRBD1 (5 bases). Germline values: CDR1 SGHTA, CDR2 FQGTGA. Trimming cost V 1 base and J 5 bases, with 14 bases left between them. This CDR3 is built from 15 residues. CDR3 nucleotide sequence: TGTGCCAGCAGCTTAATGGGGGGGATATCAACTGAAGCTTTCTTT. Its protein product is CASSLMGGISTEAFF.

CDR3 nucleotides: TGTGCCAGCGGGCTAGCGGAAAGCTCCTACGAGCAGTACTTC. Amino acid sequence: CASGLAESSYEQYF. The V and J genes are TRBV6-6 and TRBJ2-7; 7 nucleotides line up with TRBD2. V gave up 8 bases and J gave up 0 bases; unmatched junction bases: 7. The germline V gene has CDR1 MNHNY and CDR2 SVGAGI (reference sequence). This CDR3 has 14 amino acids.

The chain couples TRBV6-6 to TRBJ2-3; 12 nucleotides line up with TRBD2. The CDR3 covers 15 residues. V lost 6 bases to trimming and J lost 2 bases; unmatched junction nucleotides: 3. CDR1 is MNHNY, CDR2 SVGAGI, per germline (reference sequence). CDR3 region: CASSRTSGITDTQYF. For the CDR3, the DNA is TGTGCCAGCAGCCGGACTAGCGGGATCACAGATACGCAGTATTTT.